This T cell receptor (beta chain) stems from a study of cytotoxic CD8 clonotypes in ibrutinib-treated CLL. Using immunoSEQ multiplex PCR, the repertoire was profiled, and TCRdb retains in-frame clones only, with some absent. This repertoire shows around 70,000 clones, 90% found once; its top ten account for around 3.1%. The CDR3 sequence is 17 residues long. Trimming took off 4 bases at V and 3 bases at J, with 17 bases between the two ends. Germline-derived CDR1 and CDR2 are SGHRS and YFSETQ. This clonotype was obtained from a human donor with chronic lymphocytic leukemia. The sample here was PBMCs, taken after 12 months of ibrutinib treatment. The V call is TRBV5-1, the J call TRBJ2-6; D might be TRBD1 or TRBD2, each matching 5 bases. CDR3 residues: CASSPSGPAVGANVLTF. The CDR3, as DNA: TGCGCCAGCAGCCCGTCGGGACCCGCGGTTGGGGCCAACGTCCTGACTTTC.